This is a list of T cell receptor beta chains from one sample in a study of blood T cell repertoires in COVID-19. Assay: immunoSEQ multiplex PCR; the TCRdb copy retains only in-frame clones and omits some. In the table there are a few hundred thousand clones, 87% of which are singletons. Sequencing was carried out using PBMCs or T cells enriched from blood (not recorded which). Every receptor here comes from a woman in her twenties or thirties who had recovered from COVID-19. Each CDR3 is given with its conserved first and last residue.

V gene: TRBV6-5
J gene: TRBJ1-3
CDR3 protein: CASSPRGGNTIYF

V gene: TRBV5-8
J gene: TRBJ2-3
CDR3 protein: CASSLGTSYLTDTQYF

V gene: TRBV7-2
J gene: TRBJ2-3
CDR3 protein: CASAGGGGAKDTQYF

V gene: TRBV7-9
J gene: TRBJ1-6
CDR3 protein: CASSLGQGEGALHF

V gene: TRBV5-6
J gene: TRBJ2-3
CDR3 protein: CASTRARGASTDTQYF

V gene: TRBV2
J gene: TRBJ2-5
CDR3 protein: CASSEQTLTQETQYF

V gene: TRBV18
J gene: TRBJ1-5
CDR3 protein: CASSPGDSNQPQHF

V gene: TRBV5-1
J gene: TRBJ1-2
CDR3 protein: CASSPNPLQGIFYGYTF

V gene: TRBV18
J gene: TRBJ2-5
CDR3 protein: CASSPGGRGTQYF

V gene: TRBV2
J gene: TRBJ2-3
CDR3 protein: CASSTDLASTDTQYF

V gene: TRBV27
J gene: TRBJ1-6
CDR3 protein: CASSLRQGHISPLHF

V gene: TRBV4-2
J gene: TRBJ1-1
CDR3 protein: CASSQDSGRVLSGAFF

V gene: TRBV18
J gene: TRBJ2-3
CDR3 protein: CASSPISGVADTQYF

V gene: TRBV12-3/TRBV12-4
J gene: TRBJ1-1
CDR3 protein: CASSPRGGPEAFF

V gene: TRBV27
J gene: TRBJ1-5
CDR3 protein: CASSPDPGGGQPQHF

V gene: TRBV4-3
J gene: TRBJ2-6
CDR3 protein: CASSPTGVDGANVLTF

V gene: TRBV19
J gene: TRBJ1-2
CDR3 protein: CASSIALTGSNTF

V gene: TRBV7-9
J gene: TRBJ1-5
CDR3 protein: CASSLEAGGVNQPQHF

V gene: TRBV30
J gene: TRBJ1-5
CDR3 protein: CAWSVGGSNQPQHF

V gene: TRBV9
J gene: TRBJ2-1
CDR3 protein: CASSVLPNLYNEQFF

V gene: TRBV11-2
J gene: TRBJ1-2
CDR3 protein: CASSPFGGDNYGYTF

V gene: TRBV6-1
J gene: TRBJ1-2
CDR3 protein: CASSEVLYGYTF

V gene: TRBV5-5
J gene: TRBJ1-4
CDR3 protein: CASSTLSGQGFEKLFF

V gene: TRBV30
J gene: TRBJ2-1
CDR3 protein: CAWSLRGSVENEQFF